The next 10 T cell receptor beta chains were all read from a single sample in a study of identical twins. Using its own MiXCR run on the 5' RACE reads, TCRdb lists one record per CDR3 protein. The sample contains hundreds of thousands of distinct CDR3 sequences, over 8.5% of which appear only once. A further study also used this sample, focusing on yellow fever vaccine responses in identical twins.

Input material: PBMCs. These receptors were collected from a woman under 30 in good health.

This clonotype was seen at least ten times. The rearrangement links TRBV3-1 to TRBJ2-1, with 14 bases aligning to TRBD2. CDR1 is LGHDT, CDR2 YNNKEL, per germline (reference sequence). This CDR3 is 17 amino acids long. The junction had 2 bases not matched to a gene; V was cut back by 4 bases and J by 0 bases. CDR3 loop: CASSLGTSGGSYNEQFF. The CDR3 DNA reads as TGTGCCAGCAGCCTTGGGACTAGCGGGGGCTCCTACAATGAGCAGTTCTTC.

This clonotype came up a few times. The chain couples TRBV21-1 to TRBJ1-2; the tabulated D call, TRBD1, remains unverified against the DNA. TRBV21-1 is flagged as a pseudogene. This CDR3 has 20 residues. The CDR3: CASSIKFREGVISKNYGYTF. The CDR3, as DNA: TGTGCCAGCAGCATCAAATTTAGGGAAGGGGTCATTTCTAAGAACTATGGCTACACCTTC.

There are many counts of this clonotype. V usage is TRBV12-3 or TRBV12-4 and J usage is TRBJ2-1; 9 nucleotides agree with TRBD2. V shed 6 bases, J shed 0 bases, and the junction held 6 bases outside the gene matches. The CDR3 is made up of 16 amino acids. CDR3 nucleotides: TGTGCCAGCAGGCGACTAGCGGTCAGCTCCTACAATGAGCAGTTCTTC. This sequence encodes CASRRLAVSSYNEQFF.

CDR3 residues: CASSPQNRETQYF. As DNA, the CDR3 is TGTGCCAGCAGCCCCCAAAACCGGGAGACCCAGTACTTC. The chain combines TRBV7-3 with TRBJ2-5; D remains ambiguous. The CDR3 consists of 13 residues. The germline V gene has CDR1 SGHTA and CDR2 FQGTGA. Between the trimmed V and J ends, which lost 5 bases and 5 bases, there was a span of 12 bases.

In its sample, this clonotype was seen a few times. The rearrangement links TRBV20-1 to TRBJ2-1; 9 bases align to TRBD2. CDR3 length equals 13 residues. Germline assignment: CDR1 DFQATT and CDR2 SNEGSKA (reference sequence). J lost 8 bases, V lost 3 bases, and 5 bases had no gene match. The CDR3 DNA sequence: TGCAGTGCTAGGATTAGCGGGAGCTATGAGCAGTTCTTC. It specifies CSARISGSYEQFF.

The chain links TRBV9 to TRBJ2-7; no clear D gene. The CDR3 length is 14 residues. Between the trimmed V and J ends, which lost 0 bases and 0 bases, there was a span of 7 bases. CDR1 and CDR2 (germline): SGDLS, YYNGEE. The CDR3 DNA reads TGTGCCAGCAGCGTAGCGGGCCGCTCCTACGAGCAGTACTTC. This encodes CASSVAGRSYEQYF.

This clonotype was detected only a few times. The CDR3 region is CATSRDFNRGRGEQFF. The DNA of the CDR3 is TGTGCCACCAGCAGAGATTTCAACAGGGGGCGCGGTGAGCAGTTCTTC. The chain has TRBV15 and TRBJ2-1; 9 bases are a match to TRBD1. The CDR3 is 16 residues long. Germline lookup yields CDR1 LNHNV and CDR2 YYDKDF (reference sequence). Unmatched junction bases numbered 9, after V lost 0 bases and J lost 9 bases.

This clonotype was picked up a small number of times. The J gene is TRBJ2-7, the V gene TRBV19; D call uncertain. The germline gives CDR1 LNHDA, CDR2 SQIVND (reference sequence). The CDR3 sequence is 11 residues long. The V and J ends lost 4 bases and 6 bases respectively, with 7 bases between them. CDR3 coding DNA: TGTGCCAGTAGTACTCGGAGCGAGCAGTACTTC. Translating it yields CASSTRSEQYF.

The table lists this clonotype with many counts. The V call is TRBV29-1, the J call TRBJ2-1, with 11 nucleotides matching TRBD2. The germline CDR1 and CDR2 sequences are SQVTM and ANQGSEA. The CDR3 runs to 15 residues. Trimming removed 6 bases from V and 6 bases from J; junction bases left unmatched: 10. The DNA of the CDR3 is TGCAGCGTGAGGGGAGGGCTAGCGGGAGGCAATGAGCAGTTCTTC. Amino acid sequence: CSVRGGLAGGNEQFF.

The chain employs TRBV6-6 and TRBJ2-7; D unclear. The CDR3 has 10 residues. The V end lost 8 bases, the J end lost 5 bases, and 7 bases lay between the germline ends. Looked up from germline, CDR1 is MNHNY and CDR2 is SVGAGI (reference sequence). CDR3 in DNA: TGTGCCAGCGGGCCCGACGAGCAGTACTTC. As protein: CASGPDEQYF.